This T cell receptor (beta chain) was retrieved from a study of blood T cell repertoires in COVID-19. The wider study: Collection of acute and convalescent COVID-19 samples took place in the United States, Italy and Spain. Nucleic acid was either cDNA or gDNA, and it came from T cells, B-cell-depleted T cells, or PBMCs.

Germline V gives CDR1 SGHRS, CDR2 YFSETQ. V was pared by 5 bases and J by 8 bases, with 3 bases of the junction left unmatched. This CDR3 spans 12 amino acids. Original data processing: Estimates of nucleated cell counts were drawn from the amplification of reference gene primers. Sequencing was performed with immunoSEQ multiplex PCR; in TCRdb, only in-frame clones are kept and a portion is missing. D and trimming were read from the DNA, whereas the V and J calls and clone size are those reported in that table. The sample includes roughly 73,000 clones, approximately 90% seen only once; the top ten take under 1.5%.

The chain carries TRBV5-1 and TRBJ2-1, with 8 bases aligning to TRBD2. Sequenced material: peripheral blood. The clonotype was recovered from a human donor in a cohort sampled during active COVID-19. The DNA for the CDR3 is TGCGCCAGCAGGCCCGGGAGGGATGAGCAGTTCTTC. Its translation: CASRPGRDEQFF.